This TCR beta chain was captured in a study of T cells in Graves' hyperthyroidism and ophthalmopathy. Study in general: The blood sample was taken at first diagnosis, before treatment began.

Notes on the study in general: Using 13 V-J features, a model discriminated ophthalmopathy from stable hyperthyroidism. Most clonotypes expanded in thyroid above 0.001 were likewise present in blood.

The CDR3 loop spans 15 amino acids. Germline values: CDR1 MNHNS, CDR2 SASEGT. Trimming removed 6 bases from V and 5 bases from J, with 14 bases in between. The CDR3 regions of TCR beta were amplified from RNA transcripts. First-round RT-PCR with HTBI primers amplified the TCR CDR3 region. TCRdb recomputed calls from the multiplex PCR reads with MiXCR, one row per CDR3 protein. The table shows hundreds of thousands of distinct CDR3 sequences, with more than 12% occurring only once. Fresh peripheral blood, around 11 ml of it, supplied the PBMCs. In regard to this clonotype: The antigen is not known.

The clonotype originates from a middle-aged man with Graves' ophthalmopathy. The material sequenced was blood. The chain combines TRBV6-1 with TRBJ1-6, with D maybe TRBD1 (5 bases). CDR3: CASSWDRRDNSPLHF. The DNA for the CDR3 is TGTGCCAGCAGCTGGGACCGACGAGATAATTCACCCCTCCACTTT.